Included here is one T cell receptor beta chain sequence, with context. Its antigen is currently unknown. Deletions cut 4 bases from V and 1 base from J, with 18 bases between. The length of the CDR3 is 17 residues. Germline V lookup: CDR1 MGHRA, CDR2 YSYEKL. These data come from a study of Ad26.COV2.S vaccination and SARS-CoV-2 variants. Study information: Recipients of Ad26.COV2.S got it intramuscularly, once or twice 56 days apart.

General study results and limits: TCR breadth and depth analyses may have underestimated total T cell responses.

This sample's treatment: roughly 18 received Ad26.COV2.S at low or high dose, single or two shots; 5 received placebo; per-sample allocation not given. Following the first vaccine or placebo injection, samples were taken on day 63. TCRdb keeps only in-frame clones here, not all; method: immunoSEQ multiplex PCR. The sample has approximately 300,000 clones, 85% seen once; the top ten hold around 2.2%. V usage is TRBV4-1 and J usage is TRBJ2-3; the D gene could be TRBD1 or TRBD2 (6 bases each). This specimen consisted of peripheral blood, obtained in a trial of Ad26.COV2.S vaccine versus placebo. This sequence was found in a person aged 18-65 years who received the Ad26.COV2.S COVID-19 vaccine or a placebo. The CDR3 is CASSLDEVGGGTDTQYF. The CDR3 bases are TGCGCCAGCAGCCTCGATGAGGTCGGGGGCGGCACAGATACGCAGTATTTT.